This record concerns one T cell receptor beta chain sequence. CDR1 and CDR2 (germline): GTSNPN, SVGIG (reference sequence). V was trimmed by 2 bases and J by 7 bases, leaving 17 bases between them. This CDR3 region has 15 residues. The sample comes from a study of blood T cell repertoires in COVID-19. The overall study: Samples came from the United States, Italy and Spain, spanning acute and convalescent COVID-19. Nucleic acid was either cDNA or gDNA, and it came from T cells, B-cell-depleted T cells, or PBMCs.

Per the authors' pipeline: Nucleated cell counts were estimated from reference gene primer amplification. Here immunoSEQ multiplex PCR was the method, and the copy in TCRdb shows in-frame clones only, minus some. V, J and clone size reflect that table, while D and trimming were determined from the DNA. The top ten hold approximately 3% of the sample, which has 150,000 or so clones, around 85% seen once. Sequenced material: peripheral blood. The rearrangement links TRBV30 to TRBJ1-4; D perhaps matches TRBD1 (6 bases). The TCR comes from a human donor with acute or convalescent COVID-19. The donor label of this sample is uncertain. The CDR3 DNA reads as TGTGCCTGGAGTTCCCAGGGAGGGGGGTTTGAAAAACTGTTTTTT. Translation gives CAWSSQGGGFEKLFF. The entire variable domain, with the rest obtained from reference TRBV30 and TRBJ1-4, is as follows: SQTIHQWPATLVQPVGSPLSLECTVEGTSNPNLYWYRQAAGRGLQLLFYSVGIGQISSEVPQNLSASRPQDRQFILSSKKLLLSDSGFYLCAWSSQGGGFEKLFFGSGTQLSVL.